These 9 T cell receptor beta chains originate from one sample sequenced in a study of shared clonotypes between healthy human individuals. The repertoire was sequenced with immunoSEQ multiplex PCR; TCRdb's copy has only in-frame clones and lacks some. The sample holds about 1.1 million clones, roughly 80% seen once. Sequences were obtained from memory CD4+ T cells from PBMCs. The subset denotes: CD45RA-negative fraction. These receptors were collected from a man aged 18 to 29 in good health. Some clones in this sample may be carry-over from other donors' samples.

V is TRBV29-1 and J is TRBJ1-2, with 7 bases matching TRBD1. Unmatched junction bases numbered 6, after V lost 7 bases and J lost 4 bases. This CDR3 is 12 amino acids long. Germline V CDR1 and CDR2: SQVTM, ANQGSEA. The CDR3 DNA follows: TGCAGCGGCTCACAGGGGAGCTATGGCTACACCTTC. Encoded protein: CSGSQGSYGYTF. The complete variable domain, with remaining parts taken from reference TRBV29-1 and TRBJ1-2, reads SAVISQKPSRDICQRGTSLTIQCQVDSQVTMMFWYRQQPGQSLTLIATANQGSEATYESGFVIDKFPISRPNLTFSTLTVSNMSPEDSSIYLCSGSQGSYGYTFGSGTRLTVV.

There are a few counts of this clone. The rearrangement links TRBV6-6 to TRBJ1-1; 10 bases match TRBD1. The length of the CDR3 is 15 residues. Germline trimming cut 5 bases from V and 5 bases from J; bases unmatched to any gene: 8. Looked up from germline, CDR1 is MNHNY and CDR2 is SVGAGI (reference sequence). The CDR3 sequence is CASSRSGTGATEAFF. Here the CDR3 DNA reads TGTGCCAGCAGTCGATCCGGGACAGGGGCGACTGAAGCTTTCTTT.

This clone was observed once. The rearrangement links TRBV14 to TRBJ1-1, with D perhaps matching TRBD1 (6 bases). V lost 5 bases, J lost 5 bases, and 15 bases lay in between. This CDR3 spans 14 amino acids. CDR1 is SGHDN, CDR2 FVKESK, per germline. CDR3 amino acids: CASSANRAGTEAFF. CDR3 nucleotides: TGTGCCAGCAGCGCAAACAGGGCGGGGACTGAAGCTTTCTTT. Together with reference TRBV14 and TRBJ1-1, the CDR3 gives the full variable domain: EAGVTQFPSHSVIEKGQTVTLRCDPISGHDNLYWYRRVMGKEIKFLLHFVKESKQDESGMPNNRFLAERTGGTYSTLKVQPAELEDSGVYFCASSANRAGTEAFFGQGTRLTVV.

The CDR3 here is CASRKRDEQFF. The CDR3, as DNA: TGTGCCAGCAGAAAGCGGGATGAGCAGTTCTTC. The chain links TRBV2 to TRBJ2-1; tentative D call: TRBD2 (6 bases). From germline, CDR1 is SNHLY and CDR2 FYNNEI. CDR3 length: 11 amino acids. The V and J ends lost 6 bases and 8 bases respectively, with 8 bases between them.

V usage is TRBV10-2 and J usage is TRBJ2-3, with D unclear. This CDR3 has 14 residues. Trimming took off 5 bases at V and 0 bases at J, with 9 bases between the two ends. CDR1 and CDR2 from the germline V gene are WSHSY and SAAADI. The CDR3 DNA reads TGCGCCAGCAGTATGCCGGTTAGCACAGATACGCAGTATTTT. Its protein is CASSMPVSTDTQYF.

With respect to this clone: Different DNA sequences within this sample yield the same CDR3. V and J are TRBV28 and TRBJ1-2; no definite D call. Between the trimmed V and J ends, which lost 2 bases and 0 bases, there was a span of 4 bases. CDR3 size: 13 residues. Germline values: CDR1 MDHEN, CDR2 SYDVKM. The CDR3 region is CASSLETNYGYTF. CDR3 coding DNA: TGTGCCAGCAGTTTAGAAACTAACTATGGCTACACCTTC.

The J gene is TRBJ2-3, the V gene TRBV7-3, with TRBD2 matching 12 bases. Trimming removed 2 bases from V and 3 bases from J; junction bases left unmatched: 6. The CDR3 spans 17 residues. Germline V gives CDR1 SGHTA, CDR2 FQGTGA. For the CDR3, the DNA is TGTGCCAGCAGCTTAGCGCTAGCGGGAGGGCCAACAGATACGCAGTATTTT. This gives the protein CASSLALAGGPTDTQYF.

Concerning this clone itself: Other DNA sequences in the sample encode the same CDR3. The genes are TRBV2 and TRBJ2-7; 7 bases align to TRBD1. Trimming removed 6 bases from V and 1 base from J; junction bases left unmatched: 0. There are 12 residues in the CDR3. The germline gives CDR1 SNHLY, CDR2 FYNNEI. CDR3 nucleotide sequence: TGTGCCAGCAGGGGACAGTCCTACGAGCAGTACTTC. Translating gives CASRGQSYEQYF.

The V and J genes are TRBV5-1 and TRBJ2-1, with TRBD2 identical over 15 bases. The CDR3 totals 16 residues. Trimming removed 9 bases from V and 7 bases from J; junction bases left unmatched: 11. Germline CDR1 reads SGHRS; CDR2 reads YFSETQ. In nucleotides, the CDR3 is TGCGCCACCCGGGGAGCTGGACTAGCGGGAGGGAATGAGCAGTTCTTC. Translated: CATRGAGLAGGNEQFF.